These T cell receptor beta chains were read from a single sample in a study of T cell responses to AZD1222 COVID-19 vaccine. Some clones are missing from TCRdb's copy, which holds only in-frame ones; the method was immunoSEQ multiplex PCR. The table includes 150,000 to 200,000 clones, 80% to 95% detected once. The specimen was peripheral blood, collected on day 0 of AZD1222 vaccination. These receptors all come from an adult in good health. CDR3s include the opening cysteine and the closing phenylalanine or tryptophan. A D gene is named only where the DNA matches it firmly. Clone size is not always given. Where it is, it says once, few, many or a class for expanded clones.

CDR3 protein: CASRKERTTYEQYF
CDR3 DNA: TGTGCCAGCAGAAAGGAGAGGACAACCTACGAGCAGTACTTC
V gene: TRBV2
J gene: TRBJ2-7
clone size: .
D gene: .

CDR3 protein: CASYDRSNQPQHF
CDR3 DNA: TGTGCCAGCTATGACAGGTCCAATCAGCCCCAGCATTTT
V gene: TRBV6-5
J gene: TRBJ1-5
clone size: few
D gene: .

CDR3 protein: CASRLEPLPTYLGYGYTF
CDR3 DNA: TGTGCAAGTCGCTTAGAGCCTCTCCCGACATACCTGGGCTATGGCTACACCTTC
V gene: TRBV12-2
J gene: TRBJ1-2
clone size: once
D gene: .

CDR3 protein: CASSSRDRGPETQYF
CDR3 DNA: TGTGCCAGCAGCTCCCGGGACAGGGGCCCGGAGACCCAGTACTTC
V gene: TRBV7-2
J gene: TRBJ2-5
clone size: .
D gene: TRBD1

CDR3 protein: CASSFARSESYEQYF
CDR3 DNA: TGTGCCAGCAGCTTCGCGCGTAGCGAGAGCTACGAGCAGTACTTC
V gene: TRBV11-2
J gene: TRBJ2-7
clone size: .
D gene: .

CDR3 protein: CASSYRTGVGQPQHF
CDR3 DNA: TGTGCCAGCAGTTACAGGACAGGGGTGGGTCAGCCCCAGCATTTT
V gene: TRBV6-6
J gene: TRBJ1-5
clone size: .
D gene: TRBD1

CDR3 protein: CASRPGFLNTEAFF
CDR3 DNA: TGTGCCAGCAGACCAGGGTTCCTGAACACTGAAGCTTTCTTT
V gene: TRBV28
J gene: TRBJ1-1
clone size: .
D gene: .

CDR3 protein: CASSPANEQFF
CDR3 DNA: TGTGCCAGCAGCCCAGCCAATGAGCAGTTCTTC
V gene: TRBV7-2
J gene: TRBJ2-1
clone size: .
D gene: .

CDR3 protein: CAWSAGGVRAGETQYF
CDR3 DNA: TGTGCCTGGAGTGCGGGAGGGGTACGGGCAGGTGAGACCCAGTACTTC
V gene: TRBV30
J gene: TRBJ2-5
clone size: .
D gene: TRBD2

CDR3 protein: CASNRQGAGTEAFF
CDR3 DNA: TGTGCCAGCAACCGACAGGGGGCCGGCACTGAAGCTTTCTTT
V gene: TRBV6-5
J gene: TRBJ1-1
clone size: .
D gene: TRBD1

CDR3 protein: CATSEGQSSNQPQHF
CDR3 DNA: TGTGCCACCAGTGAGGGACAGAGTAGCAATCAGCCCCAGCATTTT
V gene: TRBV24-1
J gene: TRBJ1-5
clone size: .
D gene: TRBD1

CDR3 protein: CASNGRDNEQFF
CDR3 DNA: TGTGCCAGCAACGGCAGAGACAATGAGCAGTTCTTC
V gene: TRBV13
J gene: TRBJ2-1
clone size: .
D gene: .

CDR3 protein: CASSALNPGKNTEAFF
CDR3 DNA: TGTGCCAGCAGTGCCCTAAACCCAGGGAAGAACACTGAAGCTTTCTTT
V gene: TRBV2
J gene: TRBJ1-1
clone size: .
D gene: .